Ten or more counts support the clone carrying this TCR beta chain. Germline is not matched at one junction end, which may reflect a read error. The source of the sample is a study of T-cell memory formation after mild COVID-19. Study information: The two donors had largely donor-specific TCR clusters.

TCRdb re-derived calls from the 5' RACE reads in MiXCR, one entry per CDR3 protein. The table shows about half a million distinct CDR3 sequences, with approximately 18% occurring only once. There are 14 residues in the CDR3. CDR1 SGHRS and CDR2 YFSETQ come from the germline V gene. The J gene is TRBJ1-1, the V gene TRBV5-1; D is undetermined. The material sequenced was PBMCs or a T cell subset sorted from them (not recorded which). The clonotype originates from an adult woman who had mild COVID-19 (a few samples of this study predate the infection). Cell type and time point are not known. In DNA, the CDR3 is TGTGCCAGCAGCTTGGCGACGGGGAACACTGAAGCTTTCTTT. Amino acid sequence: CASSLATGNTEAFF.